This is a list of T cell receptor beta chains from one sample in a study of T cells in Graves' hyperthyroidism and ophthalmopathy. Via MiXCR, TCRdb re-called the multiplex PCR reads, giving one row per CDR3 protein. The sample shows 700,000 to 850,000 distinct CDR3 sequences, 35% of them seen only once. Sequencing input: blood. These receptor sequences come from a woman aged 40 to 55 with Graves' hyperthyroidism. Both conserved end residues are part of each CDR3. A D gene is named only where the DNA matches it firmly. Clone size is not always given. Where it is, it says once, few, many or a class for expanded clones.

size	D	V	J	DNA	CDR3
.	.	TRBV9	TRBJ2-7	TGTGCCAGCAGCCCGAGAGGGGAAACCTACGAGCAGTACTTC	CASSPRGETYEQYF
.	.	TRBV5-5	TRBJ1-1	TGTGCCAGCAGCTCAAGACCGGGACCTGATAGGGGGATGAACACTGAAGCTTTCTTT	CASSSRPGPDRGMNTEAFF
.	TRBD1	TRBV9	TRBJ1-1	TGTGCCAGCAGCGCCACTCAGGGGGTTGAGAACACTGAAGCTTTCTTT	CASSATQGVENTEAFF
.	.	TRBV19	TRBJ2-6	TGTGCCAGTAGTATGGTTATGGGTTTTAAGACTGGGGCCAACGTCCTGACTTTC	CASSMVMGFKTGANVLTF
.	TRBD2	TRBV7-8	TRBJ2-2	TGTGCCGGCAAGGGGTTACGGGGGGGAAAACTGGCGAACACCGGGGAGCTGTTTTTT	CAGKGLRGGKLANTGELFF
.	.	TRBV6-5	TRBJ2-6	TGTGCCAGCAGTCAACCGAGGGGCCTAACCAACGTCCTGACTTTC	CASSQPRGLTNVLTF
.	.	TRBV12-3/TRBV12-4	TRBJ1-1	TGTGCCAGCAGTTACTCCGGCAAGGGAGACACTGAAGCTTTCTTT	CASSYSGKGDTEAFF
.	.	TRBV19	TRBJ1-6	TGTGCCAGTAGTATCGGGCCCTGGGGGTCACCCCTCCACTTT	CASSIGPWGSPLHF
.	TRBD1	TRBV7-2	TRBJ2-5	TGCGCCAGCAGCCAGGGACAGGGGAACGGGGAGACCCAGTACTTC	CASSQGQGNGETQYF
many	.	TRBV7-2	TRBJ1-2	TGTGCCAGCACCGATGACTATGGCTACACCTTC	CASTDDYGYTF
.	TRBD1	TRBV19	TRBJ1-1	TGTGCCAGTATCATGACAGGGGGCACTGAAGCTTTCTTT	CASIMTGGTEAFF
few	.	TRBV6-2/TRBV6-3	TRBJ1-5	TGTGCCAGCGTTTCGGGGGATCAGCCCCAGCATTTT	CASVSGDQPQHF
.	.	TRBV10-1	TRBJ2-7	TGCGCCAGCAGCCTACCGGACAGTCTTTCTTCCTACGAGCAGTACTTC	CASSLPDSLSSYEQYF
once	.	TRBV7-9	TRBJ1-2	TGTGCCAGCAGTTCCTACCGGGGGGGGTACTATGGCTACACCTTC	CASSSYRGGYYGYTF
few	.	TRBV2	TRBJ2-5	TGTGCCAGCAGTGGATCCCGGACGGGACCTCAAGAGACCCAGTACTTC	CASSGSRTGPQETQYF
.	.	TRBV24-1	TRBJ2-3	TGTGCCACCAGGGGGGCTGGCACAGATACGCAGTATTTT	CATRGAGTDTQYF
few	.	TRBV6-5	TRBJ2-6	TGTGCCAGCAGTGACTTACCTGGGGCCAACGTCCTGACTTTC	CASSDLPGANVLTF
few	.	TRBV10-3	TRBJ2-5	TGTGCCAGCAGTGAAACAATCCTCGGGAATCAAGAGACCCAGTACTTC	CASSETILGNQETQYF
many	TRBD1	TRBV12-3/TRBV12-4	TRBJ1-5	TGTGCCAGCAGTTTCCGGGACAGGGGAAATCAGCCCCAGCATTTT	CASSFRDRGNQPQHF
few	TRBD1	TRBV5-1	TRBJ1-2	TGCGCCAGCAGCCAGGGACAGGGGGCGGCCTATGGCTACACCTTC	CASSQGQGAAYGYTF
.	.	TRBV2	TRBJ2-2	TGTGCCAGTTCGCTAAATATAGGGACCGGGACTGCATACACCGGGGAGCTGTTTTTT	CASSLNIGTGTAYTGELFF
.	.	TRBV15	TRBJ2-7	TGTGCCACCAGCAGCCAAGGTGGCAGGTTCTACGAGCAGTACTTC	CATSSQGGRFYEQYF
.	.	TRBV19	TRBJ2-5	TGTGCCAGTGGACATGGGAAACTTCAAGAGACCCAGTACTTC	CASGHGKLQETQYF
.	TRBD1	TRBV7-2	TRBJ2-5	TGTGCCAGCAGCTACCGGGGACAGGGGGCGACCGCAGAGACCCAGTACTTC	CASSYRGQGATAETQYF
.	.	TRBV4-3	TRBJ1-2	TGCGCCAGCAGCCAAGATCGGTCGGGGGTCGGCTATGGCTACACCTTC	CASSQDRSGVGYGYTF
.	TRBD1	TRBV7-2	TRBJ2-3	TGTACCAGCAGCTTGGTAGGGGGCTTAAGGGATACGCAGTATTTT	CTSSLVGGLRDTQYF
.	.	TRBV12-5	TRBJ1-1	TGTGCTAGTGCCCTCTCGCTGGGGGTTGAAGCTTTCTTT	CASALSLGVEAFF
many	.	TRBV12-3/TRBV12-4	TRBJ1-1	TGTGCCAGCAGTTTATTGCCTCTTGGCACTGAAGCTTTCTTT	CASSLLPLGTEAFF
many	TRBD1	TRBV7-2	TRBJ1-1	TGTGCCAGCAGCTGGTCCGGGACAGGGGACACTGAAGCTTTCTTT	CASSWSGTGDTEAFF
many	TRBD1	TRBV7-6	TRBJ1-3	TGTGCCAGCAGCCCCCGGACAGGGCACGGAAACACCATATATTTT	CASSPRTGHGNTIYF
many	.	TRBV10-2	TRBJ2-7	TGCGCCAGCAGTGCGGCCGGCCGGGAAGACGAGCAGTACTTC	CASSAAGREDEQYF